These 28 T cell receptor beta chains originate from one sample sequenced in a study of shared clonotypes between healthy human individuals. The table came from immunoSEQ multiplex PCR; TCRdb's copy has only in-frame clones and leaves some out. The sample holds 2 million to 2.5 million clones, 93% seen once. Sequencing input: naive CD4+ T cells from PBMCs. Subset in this sample: CD45RA+ positively selected. These TCRs come from a man aged 18 to 30 in good health. Some clones in this sample may be carry-over from other donors' samples.

The chain is built from TRBV27 and TRBJ2-7; the D gene could be TRBD1 or TRBD2 (5 bases each). The CDR3 consists of 16 residues. Trimming took off 4 bases at V and 6 bases at J, with 22 bases between the two ends. Germline CDR1 reads MNHEY; CDR2 reads SMNVEV (reference sequence). CDR3: CASSSLIPGLGVEQYF. CDR3 DNA: TGTGCCAGCAGTTCCCTCATTCCGGGGCTGGGGGTCGAGCAGTACTTC.

Of note for this clone: Other DNA sequences in the same sample also yield this CDR3. The chain uses TRBV6-5 and TRBJ1-1; a possible D gene is TRBD1 (6 bases). Between the trimmed V and J ends, which lost 4 bases and 0 bases, there was a span of 9 bases. In germline, CDR1 is MNHEY, CDR2 SVGAGI. The CDR3 loop spans 14 amino acids. The CDR3 coding sequence is TGTGCCAGCAGTTCGGGACATTTGAACACTGAAGCTTTCTTT. Its translation is CASSSGHLNTEAFF.

This sequence joins TRBV18 and TRBJ2-5; 9 bases fit TRBD1. This CDR3 comprises 16 residues. V trimming: 1 base; J trimming: 2 bases; junction bases outside the gene matches: 5. Germline V gene data show CDR1 as KGHSH and CDR2 as LQKENI. In DNA, the CDR3 is TGTGCCAGCTCACCACTGGGACAGGGTTCACAAGAGACCCAGTACTTC. Protein product: CASSPLGQGSQETQYF. The full variable domain, its missing parts supplied by reference TRBV18 and TRBJ2-5, is NAGVMQNPRHLVRRRGQEARLRCSPMKGHSHVYWYRQLPEEGLKFMVYLQKENIIDESGMPKERFSAEFPKEGPSILRIQQVVRGDSAAYFCASSPLGQGSQETQYFGPGTRLLVL.

This chain joins TRBV7-2 and TRBJ2-1, with D uncertain. Germline loops: CDR1 SGHTA, CDR2 FQGNSA. Trimming removed 0 bases at V and 0 bases at J, with 6 bases between. This CDR3 is built from 15 residues. This chain's CDR3 is CASSLAGYSYNEQFF. CDR3 nucleotide sequence: TGTGCCAGCAGCTTAGCAGGCTACTCCTACAATGAGCAGTTCTTC.

The V gene is TRBV9, the J gene TRBJ2-5; the D is unclear. The CDR3 is 17 residues long. V shed 0 bases and J shed 4 bases, with 19 bases lying between them. Germline CDR1 is SGDLS and CDR2 is YYNGEE. CDR3 in DNA: TGTGCCAGCAGCGTAGGATTGGGCAGAGGATTCGGAGAGACCCAGTACTTC. This encodes CASSVGLGRGFGETQYF. Variable domain in full (rest from reference TRBV9 and TRBJ2-5): DSGVTQTPKHLITATGQRVTLRCSPRSGDLSVYWYQQSLDQGLQFLIQYYNGEERAKGNILERFSAQQFPDLHSELNLSSLELGDSALYFCASSVGLGRGFGETQYFGPGTRLLVL.

The chain uses TRBV2 and TRBJ1-2; TRBD1 matches at 7 bases. V was pared by 8 bases and J by 3 bases, with 6 bases of the junction left unmatched. Germline V gene data show CDR1 as SNHLY and CDR2 as FYNNEI. The CDR3 has 13 residues. CDR3 bases: TGTGCCAGCCACAGGGGCTGGGACTATGGCTACACCTTC. It codes for CASHRGWDYGYTF.

This rearrangement joins TRBV4-1 to TRBJ2-1, with TRBD1 identical over 9 bases. Germline-derived CDR1 and CDR2 are MGHRA and YSYEKL. Losses at the gene ends were 8 bases for V and 5 bases for J; bases not matched to a gene: 7. The CDR3 extends over 14 amino acids. For the CDR3, the DNA is TGCGCCAGCCGGACAGGGGAGAAACACAATGAGCAGTTCTTC. Translation: CASRTGEKHNEQFF.

This rearrangement joins TRBV28 to TRBJ2-7; D uncertain. The CDR3 sequence is 14 residues long. In germline, CDR1 is MDHEN, CDR2 SYDVKM. Trimming cost V 6 bases and J 6 bases, with 18 bases left between them. This CDR3 is CASRASHAVAEQYF. CDR3 nucleotide sequence: TGTGCCAGCAGAGCATCCCATGCGGTCGCCGAGCAGTACTTC.

The rearrangement joins TRBV25-1 to TRBJ2-5; D gene uncertain. V was pared by 6 bases and J by 1 base, with 18 bases between. CDR3 length: 16 amino acids. CDR1 and CDR2 from the germline V gene are MGHDK and SYGVNS. The CDR3 sequence: CASSAHRTVTQETQYF. Here the CDR3 DNA reads TGTGCCAGCAGCGCTCATAGGACGGTAACCCAAGAGACCCAGTACTTC.

The DNA for the CDR3 is TGTGCCAGCAGCGTGCGACAGGGGCAGAACACTGAAGCTTTCTTT. It specifies CASSVRQGQNTEAFF. This chain connects TRBV7-6 to TRBJ1-1, with TRBD1 identical over 8 bases. The germline gives CDR1 SGHVS, CDR2 FNYEAQ. V lost 5 bases, J lost 1 base, and 6 bases stayed unmatched. CDR3 length: 15 residues.

The chain carries TRBV5-1 and TRBJ1-2; D is undetermined. Germline loops: CDR1 SGHRS, CDR2 YFSETQ. The CDR3 sequence is 13 residues long. V lost 3 bases and J 8 bases, leaving 14 bases between the germline ends. The CDR3 protein is CASSSAGWEGYTF. The CDR3 nucleotides read TGCGCCAGCAGCTCTGCAGGATGGGAAGGCTACACCTTC.

V is TRBV27 and J is TRBJ2-3; D is possibly TRBD1 or TRBD2 (5 bases each). The germline V gene encodes CDR1 MNHEY and CDR2 SMNVEV (reference sequence). The CDR3 is 15 residues long. Trimming took 5 bases from V and 2 from J, leaving 14 bases between them. The CDR3 sequence: CASSPRDPHTDTQYF. The CDR3 DNA sequence: TGTGCCAGCAGTCCGAGGGACCCTCACACAGATACGCAGTATTTT.

The chain has TRBV5-1 and TRBJ2-5; a weak D match, TRBD2 (6 bases). V gave up 3 bases and J gave up 5 bases, with 14 bases separating them. Germline lookup yields CDR1 SGHRS and CDR2 YFSETQ. The CDR3 covers 14 residues. The CDR3 nucleotides are TGCGCCAGCAGCTGGTTCGGGGGAATGGAGACCCAGTACTTC. It yields the protein CASSWFGGMETQYF.

This sequence joins TRBV7-9 and TRBJ2-3; D uncertain. From germline, CDR1 is SEHNR and CDR2 FQNEAQ (reference sequence). Between the trimmed V and J ends, which lost 3 bases and 1 base, there was a span of 5 bases. The CDR3 is made up of 13 amino acids. CDR3 DNA: TGTGCCAGCAGCTTCGCTCGCACAGATACGCAGTATTTT. Translating it yields CASSFARTDTQYF.

The chain joins TRBV7-3 to TRBJ2-2, with unresolved D. CDR1 SGHTA and CDR2 FQGTGA come from the germline V gene. CDR3 size: 17 residues. Trimming removed 5 bases at V and 2 bases at J, with 18 bases between. The CDR3 DNA reads TGTGCCAGCAGCAAAATTCTTTTTGGTAACAACACCGGGGAGCTGTTTTTT. This sequence encodes CASSKILFGNNTGELFF.

With regard to this clone: The same CDR3 is also encoded by other DNA sequences in this sample. The chain recombines TRBV5-1 with TRBJ2-7; 7 bases agree with TRBD1. The CDR3 loop spans 14 amino acids. The V gene end was trimmed by 2 bases and the J gene end by 3 bases; junction bases not matched to a gene: 5. CDR1 and CDR2 from the germline V gene are SGHRS and YFSETQ. CDR3 in amino acids: CASSFSRQGYEQYF. Here the CDR3 DNA reads TGCGCCAGCAGCTTTTCGCGACAGGGCTACGAGCAGTACTTC.

About this clone itself: At the DNA level, this CDR3 is encoded by other sequences in the same sample as well. The chain recombines TRBV30 with TRBJ1-5; D is undetermined. CDR1 is GTSNPN and CDR2 is SVGIG in the germline V gene (reference sequence). The CDR3 contains 12 residues. Trimming stripped 0 bases from V and 3 bases from J, with 3 bases between. The CDR3 DNA reads TGTGCCTGGAGTGTGAACAATCAGCCCCAGCATTTT. Protein sequence: CAWSVNNQPQHF. The entire variable domain, with the rest obtained from reference TRBV30 and TRBJ1-5, is as follows: SQTIHQWPATLVQPVGSPLSLECTVEGTSNPNLYWYRQAAGRGLQLLFYSVGIGQISSEVPQNLSASRPQDRQFILSSKKLLLSDSGFYLCAWSVNNQPQHFGDGTRLSIL.

The rearrangement uses TRBV19 and TRBJ2-1; 10 bases fit TRBD2. Trimming cost V 6 bases and J 3 bases; bases outside gene matches: 5. CDR3 length: 15 residues. The germline CDR1 and CDR2 sequences are LNHDA and SQIVND (reference sequence). The CDR3 here is CASRFASGSYNEQFF. The CDR3 DNA is TGTGCCAGTAGGTTCGCTAGCGGGAGCTACAATGAGCAGTTCTTC.

This rearrangement joins TRBV25-1 to TRBJ2-7; either TRBD1 or TRBD2 may fit D (6 bases each). The CDR3 sequence is 14 residues long. The germline V gene has CDR1 MGHDK and CDR2 SYGVNS. Trimming removed 2 bases from V and 3 bases from J, with 11 bases in between. The CDR3: CASSEPGDFYEQYF. CDR3 nucleotides: TGTGCCAGCAGTGAACCAGGGGACTTCTACGAGCAGTACTTC.

This chain links TRBV7-2 with TRBJ2-3; 7 bases are a match to TRBD2. Germline trimming cut 5 bases from V and 5 bases from J; bases unmatched to any gene: 7. The CDR3 consists of 14 residues. CDR1 is SGHTA and CDR2 is FQGNSA in the germline V gene. The CDR3 coding sequence is TGTGCCAGCAGCCCCGCGGGGGTAGGAGATACGCAGTATTTT. Protein sequence: CASSPAGVGDTQYF.

This chain connects TRBV7-2 to TRBJ2-3; the match to TRBD2 covers 7 bases. The germline gives CDR1 SGHTA, CDR2 FQGNSA. This CDR3 has 14 amino acids. V dropped 5 bases and J dropped 4; count of bases not matched to a gene: 6. CDR3 bases: TGTGCCAGCAGCCGTGGACTAGTCGCAGATACGCAGTATTTT. Amino acid sequence: CASSRGLVADTQYF.

The chain carries TRBV10-3 and TRBJ1-2; TRBD1 matches 7 bases. The CDR3 totals 13 residues. Germline CDR1 reads ENHRY; CDR2 reads SYGVKD. Trimming removed 2 bases from V and 7 bases from J; junction bases left unmatched: 4. In DNA form, the CDR3 reads TGTGCCATCAGTGAGATTACAGGGGCTGGCTACACCTTC. Its translation: CAISEITGAGYTF.

The gene calls are TRBV2 and TRBJ1-5, with TRBD1 identical over 8 bases. The CDR3 runs to 13 residues. Germline V CDR1 and CDR2: SNHLY, FYNNEI. The V gene end was trimmed by 5 bases and the J gene end by 6 bases; junction bases not matched to a gene: 3. This chain's CDR3 is CASSPGQGQPQHF. The CDR3 bases are TGTGCCAGCAGTCCTGGACAGGGTCAGCCCCAGCATTTT.

The chain links TRBV9 to TRBJ1-1; no reliable D call. Germline CDR1 reads SGDLS; CDR2 reads YYNGEE. The CDR3 totals 14 residues. Trimming took 0 bases from V and 1 from J, leaving 7 bases between them. The CDR3 sequence is CASSVGPRNTEAFF. The CDR3 DNA is TGTGCCAGCAGCGTAGGACCTAGGAACACTGAAGCTTTCTTT.

This clone was seen only once. The gene calls are TRBV7-7 and TRBJ2-2; D perhaps matches TRBD2 (5 bases). Germline V lookup: CDR1 SSHAT, CDR2 FNYEAQ (reference sequence). The CDR3 is made up of 13 amino acids. Trimming cost V 3 bases and J 6 bases, with 8 bases left between them. The CDR3 coding sequence is TGTGCCAGCAGCTTCGAAGCGGCCGGGGAGCTGTTTTTT. Its protein is CASSFEAAGELFF.

The table lists this clone with a count of one. V and J are TRBV18 and TRBJ2-7; no clear D gene. This CDR3 contains 13 residues. Trimming pared 3 bases from V and 3 bases from J, leaving 9 bases between. Looked up from germline, CDR1 is KGHSH and CDR2 is LQKENI. CDR3 nucleotides: TGTGCCAGCTCACCGGTAGGTTACTACGAGCAGTACTTC. Translating it yields CASSPVGYYEQYF.

The chain employs TRBV4-1 and TRBJ1-5; tentative D call: TRBD1 (6 bases). Germline assignment: CDR1 MGHRA and CDR2 YSYEKL. The length of the CDR3 is 17 residues. V shed 4 bases and J shed 0 bases, with 16 bases lying between them. DNA for the CDR3: TGCGCCAGCAGCCCCTCGACAACAGGGAATAGCAATCAGCCCCAGCATTTT. It specifies CASSPSTTGNSNQPQHF.

V and J are TRBV18 and TRBJ2-3; D possibly corresponds to TRBD1 (6 bases). CDR1 and CDR2 (germline): KGHSH, LQKENI. The CDR3 has 14 residues. V was cut by 4 bases and J by 7 bases, with 15 bases left in between. The CDR3 DNA follows: TGTGCCAGCTCACTGACACAGGGTGGAAATACGCAGTATTTT. It codes for CASSLTQGGNTQYF.